This T cell receptor beta chain is drawn from a study of cytomegalovirus exposure and HLA in healthy donors. Study summary: Early released data had about 80 million unique TCRs, all coming from HLA-typed donors.

This clone has more than one count but fewer than ten. Its target is unknown. Study-wide findings and caveats: Reports showed the classifier diagnosing cytomegalovirus status with high specificity and sensitivity. A later analysis linked a missense variant in DCLRE1C to the trimming of TCR beta V and J genes.

Use of 60 Vbeta and 13 Jbeta primers characterized the PCR. Original processing notes: Later work found tens of millions of unique TCR beta chains, with around 10 million shared. Measured with immunoSEQ multiplex PCR; TCRdb has only the in-frame clones, and not every one. Clone size and V and J calls were adopted from that table, with D and trimming inferred from the DNA. Among approximately 140,000 clones listed, just under 75% were seen once. Specimen: PBMCs. The TCR comes from a woman between 18 and 29 years old in good health and CMV-seronegative.

CDR3 nucleotide sequence: TGTGCCAGTAGTATTATCGGGAGGTCGGATCAGCCCCAGCATTTT. This encodes CASSIIGRSDQPQHF. The chain joins TRBV19 to TRBJ1-5; D gene unclear. Germline assignment: CDR1 LNHDA and CDR2 SQIVND (reference sequence). The CDR3 consists of 15 residues. V lost 3 bases to trimming and J lost 5 bases, with 14 bases between them.